The rows below give T cell receptor beta chains drawn from one sample of a study of CD8+CD57+ T cells in acquired aplastic anemia. TCRdb reanalysed the reads using MiXCR and keeps one entry per CDR3 protein. Here the sample spans about 180,000 distinct CDR3 sequences, more than 60% being singletons. The sequenced sample consisted of sorted CD4+, CD8+, or CD8+CD57+ T cells (not recorded which) from PBMCs. These receptors were collected from a human donor with aplastic anemia. CDR3s include the opening cysteine and the closing phenylalanine or tryptophan. D genes are given only for firm matches. Only part of the rows carry a size: once, few, many, or a class if the clone is expanded.

j_call: TRBJ2-4
v_call: TRBV5-5
d_call: TRBD1
clone_size: NA
cdr3_nt: TGTGCCAGCAGCCGTTGGGGACAGAAAAACATTCAGTACTTC
cdr3_aa: CASSRWGQKNIQYF

j_call: TRBJ2-1
v_call: TRBV7-3
d_call: TRBD2
clone_size: NA
cdr3_nt: TGTGCCAGCAGCAGCGGGGACTACTCCTACAATGAGCAGTTCTTC
cdr3_aa: CASSSGDYSYNEQFF

j_call: TRBJ1-5
v_call: TRBV7-9
d_call: TRBD1
clone_size: once
cdr3_nt: TGTGCCAGCAGCTTAGGGATGGGACAGGGGAAACAGCCCCAGCATTTT
cdr3_aa: CASSLGMGQGKQPQHF

j_call: TRBJ2-4
v_call: TRBV2
d_call: NA
clone_size: many
cdr3_nt: TGTGCCAGCAGTGAAGACATGCCCCCTGGGGGTTCCAAAAACATTCAGTACTTC
cdr3_aa: CASSEDMPPGGSKNIQYF

j_call: TRBJ2-1
v_call: TRBV20-1
d_call: NA
clone_size: NA
cdr3_nt: TGCAGTGCTAGAGACAGGGAAGGGACACCAACCTACAATGAGCAGTTCTTC
cdr3_aa: CSARDREGTPTYNEQFF

j_call: TRBJ1-1
v_call: TRBV7-9
d_call: NA
clone_size: NA
cdr3_nt: TGTGCCAGCAGCTTTTCCGGGATAAACACTGAAGCTTTCTTT
cdr3_aa: CASSFSGINTEAFF

j_call: TRBJ1-1
v_call: TRBV29-1
d_call: NA
clone_size: few
cdr3_nt: TGCAGCGTTGGGCAGTATAACACTGAAGCTTTCTTT
cdr3_aa: CSVGQYNTEAFF

j_call: TRBJ2-7
v_call: TRBV7-2
d_call: TRBD1
clone_size: NA
cdr3_nt: TGTGCCAGCAGCTTAGGACAGGGGGAAGCCTACGAGCAGTACTTC
cdr3_aa: CASSLGQGEAYEQYF

j_call: TRBJ2-2
v_call: TRBV24-1
d_call: NA
clone_size: many
cdr3_nt: TGTGCCACCAGTGATCCCCAGGGGGGCACCGGGGAGCTGTTTTTT
cdr3_aa: CATSDPQGGTGELFF

j_call: TRBJ2-1
v_call: TRBV2
d_call: TRBD2
clone_size: once
cdr3_nt: TGTGCCAGCAGTGATGGACTAGCGGACAATGAGCAGTTCTTC
cdr3_aa: CASSDGLADNEQFF

j_call: TRBJ1-1
v_call: TRBV20-1
d_call: TRBD1
clone_size: NA
cdr3_nt: TGCAGTGCTAGCGGACAGGGGCAACTGTTTAGAGCTTTCTTT
cdr3_aa: CSASGQGQLFRAFF

j_call: TRBJ1-1
v_call: TRBV5-5
d_call: NA
clone_size: NA
cdr3_nt: TGTGCCAGCAGCTTGGGCCTCCGGACATGGGACACTGAAGCTTTCTTT
cdr3_aa: CASSLGLRTWDTEAFF

j_call: TRBJ1-4
v_call: TRBV19
d_call: TRBD1
clone_size: NA
cdr3_nt: TGTGCCAGTAGTATGCCCCGGACAGGGGAGAGGGAAAAACTGTTTTTT
cdr3_aa: CASSMPRTGEREKLFF

j_call: TRBJ1-4
v_call: TRBV6-9
d_call: TRBD1
clone_size: NA
cdr3_nt: TGTGCCAGCAGATTGGACAGGGGAAGTGAAAAACTGTTTTTT
cdr3_aa: CASRLDRGSEKLFF

j_call: TRBJ1-2
v_call: TRBV3-1
d_call: TRBD1
clone_size: NA
cdr3_nt: TGTGCCAGCAGCCTCAGACAGGGGCCAAACTATGGCTACACCTTC
cdr3_aa: CASSLRQGPNYGYTF

j_call: TRBJ1-6
v_call: TRBV10-1
d_call: TRBD1
clone_size: NA
cdr3_nt: TGCGCCAGACCGAGGGACAGCCAATCCTGCATTAATAATTCACCCCTCCACTTT
cdr3_aa: CARPRDSQSCINNSPLHF

j_call: TRBJ1-6
v_call: TRBV5-6
d_call: NA
clone_size: NA
cdr3_nt: TGTGCCAGCAGTGTGCAAACAGCATCCCCTTCACCCCTCCACTTT
cdr3_aa: CASSVQTASPSPLHF

j_call: TRBJ2-3
v_call: TRBV20-1
d_call: TRBD2
clone_size: many
cdr3_nt: TGCAGTGCTAGAGACCTCGATAATAGCGGGGGCCCTAGCACAGATACGCAGTATTTT
cdr3_aa: CSARDLDNSGGPSTDTQYF

j_call: TRBJ1-1
v_call: TRBV11-2
d_call: NA
clone_size: NA
cdr3_nt: TGTGCCAGCAGCAGCAGGAAAATGAACACTGAAGCTTTCTTT
cdr3_aa: CASSSRKMNTEAFF

j_call: TRBJ2-1
v_call: TRBV7-8
d_call: TRBD1
clone_size: NA
cdr3_nt: TGTGCCAGCAGCTTGGGGACAGGGACCTACCTTAACAATGAGCAGTTCTTC
cdr3_aa: CASSLGTGTYLNNEQFF